Sequencing of this T cell receptor (beta chain) was carried out in a study of Ad26.COV2.S vaccination and SARS-CoV-2 variants. Study-level results: It is possible that the TCR breadth and depth analyses underestimated the total T cell responses. People who got the vaccine had more spike-specific TCR breadth than people who got placebo.

Trimming cost V 0 bases and J 3 bases, with 15 bases left between them. Germline lookup yields CDR1 SGDLS and CDR2 YYNGEE. This CDR3 comprises 16 residues. Indicated treatment: around 19 received Ad26.COV2.S at low or high dose, single or two shots; about five received placebo; per-sample allocation not given. On day 63 after the first injection, vaccine and placebo recipients gave samples. On this clone: The antigen remains unidentified.

Data came from immunoSEQ multiplex PCR; TCRdb stores just in-frame clones and leaves some out. This table holds a few hundred thousand clones, around 90% found once. This material consisted of peripheral blood, taken in a trial of Ad26.COV2.S vaccine versus placebo. This chain joins TRBV9 and TRBJ1-2; a possible D gene is TRBD1 (6 bases). This receptor was taken from a person aged 18-60 years who received the Ad26.COV2.S COVID-19 vaccine or a placebo. The CDR3 DNA is TGTGCCAGCAGCGTAGCCCTGGACAGTGGATACTATGGCTACACCTTC. Translation gives CASSVALDSGYYGYTF.